Sequencing of this T cell receptor beta chain was carried out in a study of identical twins. Donors were all healthy Caucasians. The cDNA had a unique molecular identifier and a template-switch universal primer site. TCRdb analysed the 5' RACE reads with MiXCR anew, one entry per CDR3 protein. The sample carries under 250,000 distinct CDR3 sequences, roughly 9.4% recorded once. On this clonotype: Its antigen is undetermined.

The study, taken as a whole, reports: It was cross-sectional statistical analysis, not following the same donors, that the conclusions relied on. High-abundance cord blood beta clonotypes had fewer insertions; memory repertoires showed none.

The CDR3 is made up of 13 amino acids. J lost 3 bases, V lost 4 bases, and 3 bases had no gene match. Germline-derived CDR1 and CDR2 are SGHKS and YYEKEE (reference sequence). The chain uses TRBV5-5 and TRBJ2-7; 8 bases map to TRBD2. The sample was memory (CD45RO+) T cells sorted from blood. This TCR came from a woman under 30 in good health. CDR3 protein: CASSPGGVYEQYF. The DNA for the CDR3 is TGTGCCAGCAGCCCCGGGGGGGTCTACGAGCAGTACTTC. Full variable domain (outside the CDR3, taken from reference TRBV5-5 and TRBJ2-7): DAGVTQSPTHLIKTRGQQVTLRCSPISGHKSVSWYQQVLGQGPQFIFQYYEKEERGRGNFPDRFSARQFPNYSSELNVNALLLGDSALYLCASSPGGVYEQYFGPGTRLTVT.